One sample yielded the 27 T cell receptor beta chains listed below, sequenced in a study of radiotherapy plus CTLA-4 blockade in lung cancer. Profiled with immunoSEQ multiplex PCR; TCRdb holds only in-frame clones, not every one. This table holds some 67,000 clones, 70% to 80% found once. The source was peripheral blood, collected from a patient treated with radiotherapy plus ipilimumab. The receptor set was obtained from a human donor with non-small cell lung cancer whose response to radiotherapy plus ipilimumab could not be evaluated. Some clones in this sample may be carry-over from other donors' samples.

The rearrangement uses TRBV13 and TRBJ2-5; D unresolved. The end of the DNA fits TRBJ2-7 better, so the J call may be wrong. Germline CDR1 and CDR2: PRHDT and FYEKMQ (reference sequence). The CDR3 runs 13 residues. The CDR3 sequence: CASSLPSSYEQYF. The CDR3 DNA is TGTGCCAGCAGCCTCCCGAGCTCCTACGAGCAGTACTTC.

The chain has TRBV2 and TRBJ2-5, with 9 bases identical to TRBD2. The CDR3 spans 15 residues. After removal of 4 bases from V and 4 bases from J, the junction contained 7 bases not matched to a gene. Germline V gives CDR1 SNHLY, CDR2 FYNNEI. CDR3 sequence: CASSVLAGPRETQYF. The CDR3 nucleotides are TGTGCCAGCAGTGTCCTAGCGGGGCCTCGAGAGACCCAGTACTTC.

This chain uses TRBV27 with TRBJ1-6; D perhaps matches TRBD1 (5 bases). V was pared by 6 bases and J by 0 bases, with 18 bases between. Germline V CDR1 and CDR2: MNHEY, SMNVEV (reference sequence). The CDR3 is made up of 18 amino acids. CDR3 in DNA: TGTGCCAGCAGCCTGTGGGGCCCCGCAAGCTCCTATAATTCACCCCTCCACTTT. Translation gives CASSLWGPASSYNSPLHF.

The gene calls are TRBV27 and TRBJ1-2; 11 bases are a match to TRBD1. Trimming at V came to 0 bases and at J to 6 bases, leaving 3 bases not matched to a gene. This CDR3 contains 15 residues. Per germline, CDR1 MNHEY and CDR2 SMNVEV (reference sequence). CDR3 in DNA: TGTGCCAGCAGTTTATCCTGGGACAGGGGGGATGGCTACACCTTC. Protein product: CASSLSWDRGDGYTF.

V is TRBV9 and J is TRBJ1-1; 9 nucleotides agree with TRBD1. V trimming: 4 bases; J trimming: 5 bases; junction bases outside the gene matches: 9. CDR1 and CDR2 (germline): SGDLS, YYNGEE. This CDR3 is built from 15 residues. CDR3 sequence (DNA): TGTGCCAGCAGCCCTGGGACAGGGTCGGATACTGAAGCTTTCTTT. Its translation is CASSPGTGSDTEAFF.

The chain employs TRBV2 and TRBJ1-2; 10 bases map to TRBD1. The V and J ends lost 4 bases and 2 bases, in that order; junction bases with no gene match: 4. Germline V gene data show CDR1 as SNHLY and CDR2 as FYNNEI. This CDR3 comprises 15 residues. CDR3 region: CASSVDRGRNYGYTF. The CDR3 DNA is TGTGCCAGCAGTGTAGACAGGGGGCGAAACTATGGCTACACCTTC. Together with reference TRBV2 and TRBJ1-2, the CDR3 gives the full variable domain: EPEVTQTPSHQVTQMGQEVILRCVPISNHLYFYWYRQILGQKVEFLVSFYNNEISEKSEIFDDQFSVERPDGSNFTLKIRSTKLEDSAMYFCASSVDRGRNYGYTFGSGTRLTVV.

This rearrangement joins TRBV6-6 to TRBJ2-1, with TRBD2 matching over 7 bases. This CDR3 has 15 amino acids. The V and J ends lost 6 bases and 5 bases, in that order; junction bases with no gene match: 10. Germline loops: CDR1 MNHNY, CDR2 SVGAGI (reference sequence). DNA for the CDR3: TGTGCCAGCAGCCACGAGAGTGGGGGGGACAATGAGCAGTTCTTC. Translated, it gives CASSHESGGDNEQFF.

The chain joins TRBV10-2 to TRBJ2-7; 8 bases are a match to TRBD2. This CDR3 region has 15 residues. Germline trimming cut 4 bases from V and 0 bases from J; bases unmatched to any gene: 5. Germline V gene lookup returns CDR1 WSHSY and CDR2 SAAADI. CDR3 bases: TGCGCCAGCAGTGGAGTTAGCGGGGTCTCCTACGAGCAGTACTTC. Its protein product is CASSGVSGVSYEQYF.

The chain employs TRBV27 and TRBJ1-1; D is undetermined. Per the germline V gene, CDR1 is MNHEY and CDR2 is SMNVEV (reference sequence). The CDR3 length is 14 residues. V was clipped by 9 bases and J by 5 bases, with 19 bases between them. CDR3 coding DNA: TGTGCCAGTAGGTATTCTACGGGTTCGACTGAAGCTTTCTTT. Amino acid sequence: CASRYSTGSTEAFF.

There are a few counts of this clone. The V gene is TRBV5-1, the J gene TRBJ2-7; 8 bases are shared with TRBD2. The germline V gene has CDR1 SGHRS and CDR2 YFSETQ. Losses at the gene ends were 0 bases for V and 0 bases for J; bases not matched to a gene: 8. The CDR3 length is 17 residues. Here the CDR3 reads CASSLDPSGTSSYEQYF. The CDR3 DNA is TGCGCCAGCAGCTTGGACCCCTCCGGGACTAGCTCCTACGAGCAGTACTTC. Together with reference TRBV5-1 and TRBJ2-7, the CDR3 gives the full variable domain: KAGVTQTPRYLIKTRGQQVTLSCSPISGHRSVSWYQQTPGQGLQFLFEYFSETQRNKGNFPGRFSGRQFSNSRSEMNVSTLELGDSALYLCASSLDPSGTSSYEQYFGPGTRLTVT.

The chain links TRBV10-3 to TRBJ2-2; possible D gene TRBD1, 6 bases. The CDR3 has 14 amino acids. V shed 5 bases and J shed 7 bases, with 14 bases lying between them. The germline V gene encodes CDR1 ENHRY and CDR2 SYGVKD. The CDR3 coding sequence is TGTGCCATCAGTCCCAACAGGGCCCTCGGGGAGCTGTTTTTT. This translates into CAISPNRALGELFF.

The chain recombines TRBV7-9 with TRBJ2-7; 9 bases agree with TRBD1. Germline V gene sequence: CDR1 SEHNR, CDR2 FQNEAQ (reference sequence). There are 15 residues in the CDR3. Trimming at V came to 5 bases and at J to 4 bases, leaving 9 bases not matched to a gene. The CDR3 nucleotides are TGTGCCAGCAGCCTTACCGGGACAGGGATGTACGAGCAGTACTTC. Translating it yields CASSLTGTGMYEQYF.

A word on this clone: With a far larger clone one base away, a read error is the likely cause. The rearrangement links TRBV5-3 to TRBJ2-2; D is possibly TRBD2 (6 bases). TRBV5-3 is an open reading frame, and its role is uncertain. The CDR3 totals 14 residues. CDR3 coding DNA: TGTGCCAGCAGCTTGGAGGGGCGCGACGGGGAGCTGTTTTTT. This encodes CASSLEGRDGELFF.

The chain has TRBV13 and TRBJ2-5; TRBD2 matches at 10 bases. The ends lost 5 bases at V and 2 bases at J; junction bases unmatched: 17. CDR1 is PRHDT and CDR2 is FYEKMQ in the germline V gene (reference sequence). The CDR3 consists of 19 residues. CDR3 nucleotides: TGTGCCAGCAGCCCTCGTAGAAGTTCTAGCGGGGGCCTTCAAGAGACCCAGTACTTC. Residues: CASSPRRSSSGGLQETQYF.

This chain connects TRBV18 to TRBJ2-5; D perhaps matches TRBD2 (6 bases). From germline, CDR1 is KGHSH and CDR2 LQKENI. V was trimmed by 4 bases and J by 1 base, leaving 22 bases between them. The CDR3 spans 18 residues. CDR3 nucleotide sequence: TGTGCCAGCTCACTGGGTGGAGGTGCGGGAAGACTCCAAGAGACCCAGTACTTC. Residues: CASSLGGGAGRLQETQYF.

This clone was counted only a few times. J is TRBJ2-7 and V is TRBV7-9, with no clear D. V lost 1 base to trimming and J lost 0 bases, with 7 bases between them. The CDR3 runs 14 residues. Germline CDR1 reads SEHNR; CDR2 reads FQNEAQ (reference sequence). The CDR3 nucleotides read TGTGCCAGCAGCTTAGGTGGCACCTCCTACGAGCAGTACTTC. Its translation: CASSLGGTSYEQYF.

Remarks on this clone: The germline gene is not matched at one end of the junction; a read error may be the cause. This chain uses TRBV15 with TRBJ2-4, with 8 bases fitting TRBD1. The CDR3 covers 16 residues. Germline V gene data show CDR1 as LNHNV and CDR2 as YYDKDF (reference sequence). The CDR3 protein is CATSRDRNRGKTIQYF. The DNA of the CDR3 is TGTGCCACCAGCAGAGACAGGAACAGGGGGAAAACCATTCAGTACTTC.

The chain carries TRBV2 and TRBJ2-3; D might be TRBD1 (6 bases). Germline V gene lookup returns CDR1 SNHLY and CDR2 FYNNEI. Trimming took 5 bases from V and 2 from J, leaving 11 bases between them. The CDR3 runs 14 residues. The CDR3 DNA sequence: TGTGCCAGCAGTCAACAGGGATACACAGATACGCAGTATTTT. Translation gives CASSQQGYTDTQYF.

The CDR3 here is CASSPIPSITGGYTF. The CDR3 region has the DNA TGTGCCAGCTCACCGATCCCTTCAATCACGGGAGGCTACACCTTC. The J gene is TRBJ1-2, the V gene TRBV18; D is unresolved. V was clipped by 3 bases and J by 8 bases, with 19 bases between them. The CDR3 contains 15 residues. Looked up from germline, CDR1 is KGHSH and CDR2 is LQKENI.

The chain couples TRBV7-2 to TRBJ2-5; the match to TRBD1 covers 7 bases. CDR3 length: 14 amino acids. Germline CDR1 SGHTA, CDR2 FQGNSA. Trimming removed 5 bases from V and 4 bases from J; junction bases left unmatched: 7. CDR3: CASSTRTGGETQYF. The CDR3 DNA reads as TGTGCCAGCAGCACTCGGACAGGTGGAGAGACCCAGTACTTC.

The chain links TRBV7-2 to TRBJ2-3, with D possibly matching TRBD1 (6 bases). Deletions cut 2 bases from V and 1 base from J, with 13 bases between. Germline V CDR1 and CDR2: SGHTA, FQGNSA. This CDR3 region has 16 residues. The CDR3 sequence: CASSLFGQSGTDTQYF. CDR3 DNA: TGTGCCAGCAGCTTATTCGGACAGTCCGGCACAGATACGCAGTATTTT.

The V gene is TRBV20-1, the J gene TRBJ2-3; D perhaps matches TRBD2 (5 bases). CDR1 is DFQATT, CDR2 SNEGSKA, per germline (reference sequence). The CDR3 totals 11 residues. V lost 3 bases to trimming and J lost 6 bases, with 7 bases between them. The CDR3: CSASPGDTQYF. DNA of the CDR3: TGCAGTGCTAGCCCGGGGGATACGCAGTATTTT.

The chain combines TRBV13 with TRBJ2-5; 7 bases line up with TRBD2. In germline, CDR1 is PRHDT, CDR2 FYEKMQ (reference sequence). The CDR3 length is 16 residues. V gave up 4 bases and J gave up 4 bases; unmatched junction bases: 12. CDR3 residues: CASSWGGNGFIETQYF. The CDR3 region has the DNA TGTGCCAGCAGCTGGGGGGGAAACGGTTTTATAGAGACCCAGTACTTC.

As for this clone: The germline gene is not matched at one end of the junction; a read error may be the cause. Within the sample, other DNA sequences also encode this same CDR3. The V gene is TRBV6-4, the J gene TRBJ1-6; D is unclear. CDR1 and CDR2 (germline): MRHNA, SNTAGT. This CDR3 spans 13 amino acids. CDR3 protein: CASSDQYNSPLHF. The DNA for the CDR3 is TGTGCCAGCAGTGATCAGTATAATTCCCCCCTCCACTTT.

The chain employs TRBV11-2 and TRBJ1-2; D perhaps matches TRBD1 (5 bases). This CDR3 contains 14 residues. The V gene's germline CDR1 is SGHAT and CDR2 FQNNGV. V lost 1 base and J 7 bases, leaving 13 bases between the germline ends. The DNA of the CDR3 is TGTGCCAGCAGCTTAGCTCAGCGGGGGTCTGGCTACACCTTC. It specifies CASSLAQRGSGYTF.

The genes are TRBV5-1 and TRBJ2-3, with D possibly matching TRBD2 (5 bases). Trimming pared 1 base from V and 2 bases from J, leaving 8 bases between. This CDR3 is built from 14 residues. Per the germline V gene, CDR1 is SGHRS and CDR2 is YFSETQ. The CDR3 reads CASSLFGNTDTQYF. The CDR3 DNA sequence: TGCGCCAGCAGCTTGTTCGGGAACACAGATACGCAGTATTTT.

The chain joins TRBV4-2 to TRBJ2-2; 10 positions agree with TRBD1. The CDR3 sequence is 17 residues long. Germline assignment: CDR1 LGHNA and CDR2 YNFKEQ. The trim removed 1 base at V and 6 bases at J, leaving 8 bases unmatched. The CDR3 DNA reads as TGTGCCAGCAGCCAAGGGGTGGGACAGGGGTTTTCCGGGGAGCTGTTTTTT. Residues: CASSQGVGQGFSGELFF.